The TCR beta chain under discussion was sequenced for a study of cytomegalovirus exposure and HLA in healthy donors. Notes on the study in general: An analysis done earlier found most TCR beta V segments productive about 87% or about 30% of the time.

The PCR made use of 60 Vbeta and 13 Jbeta primers. Profiled with immunoSEQ multiplex PCR; TCRdb holds only in-frame clones, not every one. The sample records 150,000 to 200,000 clones, approximately 81% being singletons. The CDR3 runs 16 residues. Germline values: CDR1 LGHNA, CDR2 YNFKEQ. The J segment lost 5 bases and the V segment lost 4 bases, leaving 9 bases of the junction unmatched. With regard to this clone: Antigen specificity is unknown.

J is TRBJ2-5 and V is TRBV4-2, with 11 nucleotides matching TRBD2. Sequences were obtained from PBMCs. This TCR was recovered from a man aged 18 to 35 in good health and CMV-seropositive. CDR3 in amino acids: CASSPDSGGALETQYF. In DNA form, the CDR3 reads TGTGCCAGCAGCCCTGATAGCGGGGGGGCGCTGGAGACCCAGTACTTC.